Below are 17 T cell receptor beta chains sequenced from a single sample in a study of untreated major depressive disorder. Here immunoSEQ multiplex PCR was the method, and the copy in TCRdb shows in-frame clones only, minus some. The table records some 21,000 clones, just under 90% of them present only once. Input material: CD4+ T cells from PBMCs. These receptors all stem from a woman aged 40 to 55 in good health.

The rearrangement links TRBV5-1 to TRBJ1-4; D is perhaps TRBD1 (6 bases). The V end lost 2 bases, the J end lost 3 bases, and 8 bases lay between the germline ends. The CDR3 is 14 residues long. The germline V gene encodes CDR1 SGHRS and CDR2 YFSETQ. The CDR3 spells CASSLGGANEKLFF. The CDR3 DNA is TGCGCCAGCAGCTTAGGGGGGGCTAATGAAAAACTGTTTTTT.

V and J are TRBV14 and TRBJ1-2, with D possibly being TRBD1 (5 bases). From germline, CDR1 is SGHDN and CDR2 FVKESK. The CDR3 consists of 15 residues. V was trimmed by 3 bases and J by 8 bases, leaving 19 bases between them. The CDR3 is CASSHTGQGLGGYTF. CDR3 DNA: TGTGCCAGCAGCCATACGGGCCAGGGCTTGGGGGGCTACACCTTC. The whole variable domain, filled in from reference TRBV14 and TRBJ1-2, reads EAGVTQFPSHSVIEKGQTVTLRCDPISGHDNLYWYRRVMGKEIKFLLHFVKESKQDESGMPNNRFLAERTGGTYSTLKVQPAELEDSGVYFCASSHTGQGLGGYTFGSGTRLTVV.

The genes are TRBV28 and TRBJ1-2; D unresolved. Deletions cut 7 bases from V and 3 bases from J, with 15 bases between. The CDR3 is 14 amino acids. Germline CDR1 is MDHEN and CDR2 is SYDVKM. The CDR3 is CASTTPVGDYGYTF. For the CDR3, the DNA is TGTGCCAGCACCACCCCAGTCGGGGACTATGGCTACACCTTC.

J is TRBJ2-1 and V is TRBV13; tentatively, D is TRBD1 (6 bases). Trimming pared 7 bases from V and 6 bases from J, leaving 22 bases between. Germline V gives CDR1 PRHDT, CDR2 FYEKMQ (reference sequence). The CDR3 sequence is 16 residues long. CDR3 residues: CASTRLEQGYGNEQFF. CDR3 in DNA: TGTGCCAGCACCCGCCTAGAACAGGGATATGGCAATGAGCAGTTCTTC.

This chain links TRBV5-1 with TRBJ2-5, with 10 bases aligning to TRBD1. After removal of 4 bases from V and 2 bases from J, the junction contained 8 bases not matched to a gene. This CDR3 spans 16 amino acids. Germline CDR1 SGHRS, CDR2 YFSETQ. The CDR3 DNA reads TGCGCCAGCAGCGGGGGACAGGGGAGGCCGCAAGAGACCCAGTACTTC. It translates to CASSGGQGRPQETQYF.

The V and J genes are TRBV7-3 and TRBJ2-2, with D possibly TRBD2 on 6 matching bases. CDR1 SGHTA and CDR2 FQGTGA come from the germline V gene. CDR3 length: 14 amino acids. The germline V and J ends were trimmed by 8 bases and 0 bases, with 10 bases remaining between them. In DNA, the CDR3 is TGTGCCAGCTCGGGGGACGCGAACACCGGGGAGCTGTTTTTT. This sequence encodes CASSGDANTGELFF.

In its sample, this clone was seen once. The V call is TRBV4-2, the J call TRBJ2-1; weak D call: TRBD2 (6 bases). Germline V gene data show CDR1 as LGHNA and CDR2 as YNFKEQ. The CDR3 has 15 amino acids. Trimming took off 1 base at V and 2 bases at J, with 9 bases between the two ends. DNA for the CDR3: TGTGCCAGCAGCCAAGGACTAGAACCCTACAATGAGCAGTTCTTC. Protein sequence: CASSQGLEPYNEQFF.

The table lists this clone with a count of one. The chain has TRBV5-1 and TRBJ2-5; D unresolved. The CDR3 totals 12 residues. The ends were cut back, 5 bases at V and 5 bases at J, with 10 bases in the middle. The V gene's germline CDR1 is SGHRS and CDR2 YFSETQ. The CDR3, as DNA: TGCGCCAGCAGTCATTCTTCGGAGACCCAGTACTTC. Amino acid sequence: CASSHSSETQYF.

V is TRBV5-4 and J is TRBJ2-2, with D unresolved. The CDR3 is 12 amino acids. Germline CDR1 reads SGHNT; CDR2 reads YYREEE (reference sequence). Trimming shortened V by 1 base and J by 7 bases, and 5 bases separated the two germline ends. CDR3 DNA: TGTGCCAGCAGCTTGTTTCTCGGGGAGCTGTTTTTT. Its translation is CASSLFLGELFF.

The chain links TRBV28 to TRBJ2-3; 9 bases fit TRBD1. The CDR3 consists of 19 residues. From germline, CDR1 is MDHEN and CDR2 SYDVKM. V lost 6 bases to trimming and J lost 0 bases; unmatched junction nucleotides: 16. The CDR3, as DNA: TGTGCCAGCAGCCATCCCGTCCCACAGGGGGCGCGTAGCACAGATACGCAGTATTTT. This codes for CASSHPVPQGARSTDTQYF. The full variable domain, its missing parts supplied by reference TRBV28 and TRBJ2-3, is DVKVTQSSRYLVKRTGEKVFLECVQDMDHENMFWYRQDPGLGLRLIYFSYDVKMKEKGDIPEGYSVSREKKERFSLILESASTNQTSMYLCASSHPVPQGARSTDTQYFGPGTRLTVL.

The chain employs TRBV5-1 and TRBJ1-1, with D perhaps matching TRBD1 (5 bases). The CDR3 is 16 residues long. V was pared by 2 bases and J by 5 bases, with 19 bases between. Looked up from germline, CDR1 is SGHRS and CDR2 is YFSETQ. The CDR3 sequence is CASSLSPPGRKTEAFF. CDR3 coding DNA: TGCGCCAGCAGCTTATCCCCCCCAGGGCGGAAGACTGAAGCTTTCTTT.

V usage is TRBV25-1 and J usage is TRBJ2-1, with 14 bases identical to TRBD2. Germline V gives CDR1 MGHDK, CDR2 SYGVNS. This CDR3 region has 17 residues. After removal of 4 bases from V and 5 bases from J, the junction contained 7 bases not matched to a gene. The chain's CDR3 is CASSVSGTSGRNNEQFF. CDR3 bases: TGTGCCAGCAGTGTATCCGGGACTAGCGGGAGAAACAATGAGCAGTTCTTC.

V gene TRBV7-2 combines with J gene TRBJ2-7, with D possibly being TRBD2 (5 bases). Deletions cut 6 bases from V and 6 bases from J, with 21 bases between. Germline assignment: CDR1 SGHTA and CDR2 FQGNSA. The CDR3 length is 15 residues. The CDR3 DNA reads TGTGCCAGCAGACCAAAAAACCTCGGGGTGGGCGAGCAGTACTTC. Amino acids: CASRPKNLGVGEQYF.

V gene TRBV27 combines with J gene TRBJ2-5; D ambiguous. Germline assignment: CDR1 MNHEY and CDR2 SMNVEV (reference sequence). The CDR3 runs to 16 residues. The V and J ends lost 0 bases and 2 bases respectively, with 13 bases between them. The CDR3 loop is CASSLSLAQNQETQYF. DNA of the CDR3: TGTGCCAGCAGTTTATCGTTAGCCCAAAATCAAGAGACCCAGTACTTC.

The chain carries TRBV6-1 and TRBJ1-1; 7 bases align to TRBD1. CDR3 size: 13 residues. V was pared by 7 bases and J by 3 bases, with 5 bases of the junction left unmatched. Germline CDR1 and CDR2: MNHNS and SASEGT. CDR3 in amino acids: CASTRGLDTEAFF. CDR3 nucleotides: TGTGCCAGCACGAGGGGGCTGGACACTGAAGCTTTCTTT.

The rearrangement links TRBV5-1 to TRBJ1-3, with 10 bases fitting TRBD1. In germline, CDR1 is SGHRS, CDR2 YFSETQ. The CDR3 consists of 20 residues. The V gene end was trimmed by 0 bases and the J gene end by 0 bases; junction bases not matched to a gene: 12. Here the CDR3 DNA reads TGCGCCAGCAGCTTGGTTACCGGACAGGGGGTGATAGACTCTGGAAACACCATATATTTT. Translating it yields CASSLVTGQGVIDSGNTIYF.

On this clone itself: The same CDR3 is also encoded by other DNA sequences in this sample. This rearrangement joins TRBV27 to TRBJ1-5; D is ambiguous. This CDR3 comprises 16 residues. CDR1 is MNHEY, CDR2 SMNVEV, per germline (reference sequence). Trimming removed 4 bases from V and 0 bases from J, with 13 bases in between. CDR3 bases: TGTGCCAGCAGTTCGGTGACGGATTATAGCAATCAGCCCCAGCATTTT. Translation gives CASSSVTDYSNQPQHF.